This T cell receptor beta chain is drawn from a study of cytomegalovirus exposure and HLA in healthy donors. Notes on the study in general: Most TCR beta V segments were productive about 90% or about 30% of the time in an earlier analysis.

CDR3 length: 14 amino acids. CDR1 is GTSNPN and CDR2 is SVGIG in the germline V gene (reference sequence). The junction had 4 bases not matched to a gene; V was cut back by 1 base and J by 4 bases. Amplification used 60 Vbeta primers and 13 Jbeta primers. TCRdb keeps only in-frame clones here, not all; method: immunoSEQ multiplex PCR. Here the sample spans 150,000 to 200,000 clones, around three quarters being singletons. Comments on this clone: The antigen remains undetermined.

The TCR sequence derives from a woman aged 45-65 years in good health and CMV-seronegative. This chain uses TRBV30 with TRBJ2-3, with TRBD2 matching over 8 bases. Sequencing was carried out using PBMCs. The chain's CDR3 is CAWSGDGGADTQYF. CDR3 DNA: TGTGCCTGGAGTGGTGACGGGGGGGCAGATACGCAGTATTTT.